The 17 T cell receptor beta chains below all came from one sample that was sequenced in a study of Ad26.COV2.S vaccination and SARS-CoV-2 variants. Libraries were prepared by immunoSEQ multiplex PCR; TCRdb keeps only in-frame clonotypes and omits some of them. The profile covers a few hundred thousand clones, with more than 70% appearing a single time and around 3% taken by the ten largest. Treatment meaning: about 20 received Ad26.COV2.S at low or high dose, single or two shots; about 5 received placebo; per-sample allocation not given. After the first vaccine or placebo injection, samples were drawn on day 63. Material: peripheral blood, obtained in a trial of Ad26.COV2.S vaccine versus placebo. The source is a person aged 18-60 years who received the Ad26.COV2.S COVID-19 vaccine or a placebo.

The V gene is TRBV5-1, the J gene TRBJ2-7; 7 nucleotides match TRBD1. V was clipped by 4 bases and J by 5 bases; unmatched bases: 6. The germline gives CDR1 SGHRS, CDR2 YFSETQ. The CDR3 length is 13 residues. The CDR3 loop reads CASSLTGTDEQYF. CDR3 in DNA: TGCGCCAGCAGCCTTACCGGGACAGACGAGCAGTACTTC.

The chain links TRBV2 to TRBJ2-3, with D perhaps being TRBD1 or TRBD2 (5 bases each). V lost 11 bases, J lost 4 bases, and 10 bases lay in between. Germline CDR1 SNHLY, CDR2 FYNNEI. The length of the CDR3 is 11 residues. CDR3: CAGDLADTQYF. The CDR3 DNA follows: TGTGCCGGGGACCTCGCAGATACGCAGTATTTT.

The V gene is TRBV7-9, the J gene TRBJ2-4, with 10 nucleotides matching TRBD1. CDR3 size: 18 residues. V was pared by 5 bases and J by 3 bases, with 13 bases of the junction left unmatched. CDR1 is SEHNR and CDR2 is FQNEAQ in the germline V gene (reference sequence). This chain's CDR3 is CASSPPRDRGHSKNIQYF. As DNA, the CDR3 is TGTGCCAGCAGCCCTCCCCGGGACAGGGGCCATAGCAAAAACATTCAGTACTTC. Supplemented by reference TRBV7-9 and TRBJ2-4, the full variable domain reads DTGVSQNPRHKITKRGQNVTFRCDPISEHNRLYWYRQTLGQGPEFLTYFQNEAQLEKSRLLSDRFSAERPKGSFSTLEIQRTEQGDSAMYLCASSPPRDRGHSKNIQYFGAGTRLSVL.

The chain joins TRBV28 to TRBJ1-4, with D maybe TRBD1 (6 bases). V was clipped by 4 bases and J by 8 bases, with 14 bases between them. Germline-derived CDR1 and CDR2 are MDHEN and SYDVKM. This CDR3 spans 14 amino acids. The CDR3 coding sequence is TGTGCCAGCAGTTGGTCAGGGGAAGACGAAAAACTGTTTTTT. This gives the protein CASSWSGEDEKLFF.

This clone was seen a handful of times. The chain couples TRBV7-6 to TRBJ2-2; D is possibly TRBD1 (5 bases). This CDR3 is 18 amino acids long. V lost 5 bases and J lost 0, with 19 bases in between. Germline V lookup: CDR1 SGHVS, CDR2 FNYEAQ. The CDR3 nucleotides are TGTGCCAGCAGCCCAGATTCGAGTTACAGGACGAACACCGGGGAGCTGTTTTTT. Translation gives CASSPDSSYRTNTGELFF.

The sample holds one count of this clone. This chain connects TRBV6-1 to TRBJ1-4; 7 nucleotides line up with TRBD1. The CDR3 is 17 residues long. The J segment lost 0 bases and the V segment lost 2 bases, leaving 6 bases of the junction unmatched. Germline CDR1 MNHNS, CDR2 SASEGT. Written as DNA, the CDR3 is TGTGCCAGCAGTGAACGGACAGGAACTACAACTAATGAAAAACTGTTTTTT. As protein: CASSERTGTTTNEKLFF.

The chain recombines TRBV7-9 with TRBJ2-7; D is unresolved. V was shortened by 8 bases and J by 0 bases, with 5 bases between the two germline ends. Germline V gene sequence: CDR1 SEHNR, CDR2 FQNEAQ (reference sequence). The CDR3 has 11 residues. DNA for the CDR3: TGTGCCAGCGGCGCCTCCTACGAGCAGTACTTC. Amino acid sequence: CASGASYEQYF.

This chain uses TRBV5-1 with TRBJ1-2; D gene unclear. The V end lost 0 bases, the J end lost 3 bases, and 15 bases lay between the germline ends. Germline loops: CDR1 SGHRS, CDR2 YFSETQ. The CDR3 is 16 amino acids. This chain's CDR3 is CASSLAMDRPDYGYTF. Here the CDR3 DNA reads TGCGCCAGCAGCTTGGCCATGGACCGGCCTGACTATGGCTACACCTTC.

Remarks on this clone: The sample contains more than one DNA sequence encoding this CDR3. Here the CDR3 DNA reads TGTGCCAGCAGCTTGCGGCGGGAGGGCCCCACAGATACGCAGTATTTT. Amino acids: CASSLRREGPTDTQYF. The chain has TRBV5-4 and TRBJ2-3, with 9 nucleotides matching TRBD2. Germline CDR1 SGHNT, CDR2 YYREEE (reference sequence). Unmatched junction bases numbered 5, after V lost 1 base and J lost 2 bases. This CDR3 comprises 16 residues.

This rearrangement joins TRBV27 to TRBJ2-3; D remains ambiguous. The CDR3 extends over 13 amino acids. V was trimmed by 2 bases and J by 1 base, leaving 4 bases between them. The germline gives CDR1 MNHEY, CDR2 SMNVEV (reference sequence). CDR3 residues: CASSLTRTDTQYF. In DNA, the CDR3 is TGTGCCAGCAGTTTAACGCGCACAGATACGCAGTATTTT.

The chain joins TRBV3-1 (or the pseudogene TRBV3-2) to TRBJ2-5, with D unresolved. Germline assignment: CDR1 LGHDT and CDR2 YNNKEL (reference sequence). This CDR3 comprises 11 residues. V lost 8 bases to trimming and J lost 0 bases, with 4 bases between them. Here the CDR3 reads CASGNQETQYF. The CDR3 DNA reads as TGTGCCAGCGGGAACCAAGAGACCCAGTACTTC.

This clone was recorded only once. The chain uses TRBV19 and TRBJ1-1, with D perhaps TRBD1 (6 bases). The germline V and J ends were trimmed by 3 bases and 0 bases, with 11 bases remaining between them. This CDR3 has 15 residues. Germline assignment: CDR1 LNHDA and CDR2 SQIVND (reference sequence). DNA of the CDR3: TGTGCCAGTAGTATCGGGGGACAAATGAACACTGAAGCTTTCTTT. As protein: CASSIGGQMNTEAFF.

The chain is built from TRBV6-1 and TRBJ2-7; 7 bases agree with TRBD1. The CDR3 length is 15 residues. The germline V gene encodes CDR1 MNHNS and CDR2 SASEGT. The V and J ends lost 0 bases and 6 bases, in that order; junction bases with no gene match: 8. In DNA, the CDR3 is TGTGCCAGCAGTGAAGCGGGAAAGACAGGGACCGAGCAGTACTTC. It encodes CASSEAGKTGTEQYF.

The chain links TRBV7-9 to TRBJ1-4, with 7 bases identical to TRBD1. CDR1 SEHNR and CDR2 FQNEAQ come from the germline V gene (reference sequence). V trimming: 5 bases; J trimming: 6 bases; junction bases outside the gene matches: 6. This CDR3 comprises 14 residues. Here the CDR3 DNA reads TGTGCCAGCAGCCACAGGGGAGAGGATGAAAAACTGTTTTTT. It specifies CASSHRGEDEKLFF.

V usage is TRBV24-1 and J usage is TRBJ1-6; D is unresolved. V lost 0 bases, J lost 7 bases, and 12 bases lay in between. Germline assignment: CDR1 KGHDR and CDR2 SFDVKD. The CDR3 extends over 16 amino acids. The CDR3 loop reads CATSDLRPGMNSPLHF. CDR3 DNA: TGTGCCACCAGTGATTTGCGTCCAGGAATGAATTCACCCCTCCACTTT.

The chain has TRBV10-3 and TRBJ1-3; D is perhaps TRBD1 (6 bases). The CDR3 is 16 amino acids. The germline V gene encodes CDR1 ENHRY and CDR2 SYGVKD. Trimming removed 5 bases at V and 1 base at J, with 15 bases between. The CDR3 region is CAISPRDTRSGNTIYF. The DNA for the CDR3 is TGTGCCATCAGTCCCCGGGACACCAGATCTGGAAACACCATATATTTT.

The chain is built from TRBV11-3 and TRBJ2-3, with D possibly TRBD2 on 6 matching bases. CDR1 is SGHNT, CDR2 YENEEA, per germline. The CDR3 consists of 17 residues. V gave up 0 bases and J gave up 5 bases, with 18 bases separating them. The CDR3 region is CASSLETYGGSGDTQYF. CDR3 DNA sequence: TGTGCCAGCAGCTTAGAAACCTACGGAGGGTCCGGAGATACGCAGTATTTT.